The 20 T cell receptor beta chains listed next were all sequenced from one sample in a study of technical replicates of blood from a few donors. The data were produced by immunoSEQ multiplex PCR, yet TCRdb's version contains in-frame clones alone and is incomplete. The sample records about 82,000 clones, 91% being singletons. The specimen was T cells isolated from PBMCs. The receptors come from a human donor in good health.

This clone occurred once. V is TRBV5-8 and J is TRBJ1-2, with D possibly TRBD1 on 5 matching bases. This CDR3 is 13 amino acids long. The germline V gene encodes CDR1 SGHTS and CDR2 YDEGEE. Trimming took off 1 base at V and 8 bases at J, with 12 bases between the two ends. In DNA form, the CDR3 reads TGTGCCAGCAGCTTGCGGGGGAACCTCGGCTACACCTTC. Protein product: CASSLRGNLGYTF.

V gene TRBV29-1 combines with J gene TRBJ1-1; D not resolved. This CDR3 is 14 amino acids long. Germline CDR1 is SQVTM and CDR2 is ANQGSEA. The germline V and J ends were trimmed by 0 bases and 0 bases, with 8 bases remaining between them. The CDR3, as DNA: TGCAGCGTTGAAGATCCAACAGTGAACACTGAAGCTTTCTTT. Its protein product is CSVEDPTVNTEAFF. The complete variable domain, with remaining parts taken from reference TRBV29-1 and TRBJ1-1, reads SAVISQKPSRDICQRGTSLTIQCQVDSQVTMMFWYRQQPGQSLTLIATANQGSEATYESGFVIDKFPISRPNLTFSTLTVSNMSPEDSSIYLCSVEDPTVNTEAFFGQGTRLTVV.

In DNA, the CDR3 is TGTGCCAGCAGCGTAGAGATCGGTGTAGCATCTAGCACAGATACGCAGTATTTT. Translated, it gives CASSVEIGVASSTDTQYF. V is TRBV9 and J is TRBJ2-3, with D hard to call. The length of the CDR3 is 18 residues. Germline CDR1 reads SGDLS; CDR2 reads YYNGEE. With 0 bases removed from V and 0 bases from J, the gap between germline ends came to 17 bases.

The chain couples TRBV5-1 to TRBJ2-3; 7 bases line up with TRBD2. Per the germline V gene, CDR1 is SGHRS and CDR2 is YFSETQ. The V gene end was trimmed by 0 bases and the J gene end by 1 base; junction bases not matched to a gene: 8. The CDR3 sequence is 17 residues long. CDR3 coding DNA: TGCGCCAGCAGCTTGGTCCCTTTAGCGGGTGGCACAGATACGCAGTATTTT. Its protein product is CASSLVPLAGGTDTQYF.

This clone was seen a single time. The chain is built from TRBV11-2 and TRBJ2-1, with TRBD1 as a possible D gene (6 bases). Germline loops: CDR1 SGHAT, CDR2 FQNNGV. The CDR3 sequence is 15 residues long. V lost 0 bases and J 8 bases, leaving 14 bases between the germline ends. The chain's CDR3 is CASSLDRTGWYEQFF. For the CDR3, the DNA is TGTGCCAGCAGCTTAGATCGCACAGGGTGGTATGAGCAGTTCTTC.

The chain has TRBV5-6 and TRBJ1-2; possible D gene TRBD1, 5 bases. Germline V gives CDR1 SGHDT, CDR2 YYEEEE. The CDR3 has 15 residues. Trimming cost V 0 bases and J 2 bases, with 11 bases left between them. The CDR3 nucleotides are TGTGCCAGCAGCTTGGGTGTCCGGGGGAACTATGGCTACACCTTC. It encodes CASSLGVRGNYGYTF.

The chain uses TRBV30 and TRBJ2-1; 13 bases map to TRBD2. Germline V gene sequence: CDR1 GTSNPN, CDR2 SVGIG (reference sequence). Unmatched junction bases numbered 5, after V lost 4 bases and J lost 8 bases. The CDR3 totals 14 residues. The CDR3: CAWTGLAGFDEQFF. CDR3 nucleotides: TGTGCCTGGACGGGACTAGCGGGATTTGATGAGCAGTTCTTC.

The chain links TRBV9 to TRBJ2-7, with 13 positions matching TRBD2. CDR3 size: 15 residues. V shed 2 bases, J shed 6 bases, and the junction held 5 bases outside the gene matches. Germline V gene sequence: CDR1 SGDLS, CDR2 YYNGEE. The DNA of the CDR3 is TGTGCCAGCAGCGTCGGACTAGCGGGAGAAGGCGAGCAGTACTTC. Translation: CASSVGLAGEGEQYF.

V and J are TRBV5-1 and TRBJ1-4; maybe TRBD1 (6 bases). CDR1 and CDR2 from the germline V gene are SGHRS and YFSETQ. V was cut by 3 bases and J by 8 bases, with 17 bases left in between. The CDR3 loop spans 15 amino acids. The CDR3 spells CASSSQGTIWEKLFF. In DNA, the CDR3 is TGCGCCAGCAGCTCACAGGGTACAATTTGGGAAAAACTGTTTTTT.

V gene TRBV7-3 combines with J gene TRBJ2-2; 8 bases line up with TRBD2. Per the germline V gene, CDR1 is SGHTA and CDR2 is FQGTGA. There are 16 residues in the CDR3. The J segment lost 1 base and the V segment lost 0 bases, leaving 1 base of the junction unmatched. CDR3 in DNA: TGTGCCAGCAGCTTAACAGCGGGAGTGAACACCGGGGAGCTGTTTTTT. Translated: CASSLTAGVNTGELFF.

The V gene is TRBV7-6, the J gene TRBJ2-2; D call uncertain. Germline CDR1 reads SGHVS; CDR2 reads FNYEAQ. Trimming stripped 1 base from V and 4 bases from J, with 13 bases between. CDR3 size: 16 residues. CDR3 nucleotides: TGTGCCAGCAGCTTAGTAGGATTTTCGGGCACCGGGGAGCTGTTTTTT. Protein sequence: CASSLVGFSGTGELFF.

The chain uses TRBV18 and TRBJ1-2; 7 bases agree with TRBD1. The germline V gene encodes CDR1 KGHSH and CDR2 LQKENI. With V trimmed by 3 bases and J by 5 bases, 9 bases remained unmatched. CDR3 size: 15 residues. CDR3 sequence (DNA): TGTGCCAGCTCACCCCCGGGACAGACGTTTTATGGCTACACCTTC. This codes for CASSPPGQTFYGYTF.

The gene calls are TRBV6-5 and TRBJ2-7; 8 bases line up with TRBD2. The CDR3 runs to 14 residues. Germline V gene sequence: CDR1 MNHEY, CDR2 SVGAGI. V dropped 2 bases and J dropped 3; count of bases not matched to a gene: 3. The CDR3 DNA sequence: TGTGCCAGCAGTTACCGGCGGGGGGACTACGAGCAGTACTTC. Translating it yields CASSYRRGDYEQYF.

The chain couples TRBV6-5 to TRBJ1-2; D uncertain. V lost 0 bases, J lost 4 bases, and 9 bases lay in between. The CDR3 is 14 amino acids. Germline lookup yields CDR1 MNHEY and CDR2 SVGAGI. The CDR3 protein is CASSYSPGSYGYTF. The CDR3 bases are TGTGCCAGCAGTTACTCTCCCGGTTCCTATGGCTACACCTTC.

The count of this clone is one. The chain recombines TRBV13 with TRBJ2-5; 9 positions match TRBD2. The CDR3 consists of 16 residues. CDR1 and CDR2 from the germline V gene are PRHDT and FYEKMQ (reference sequence). J lost 4 bases, V lost 5 bases, and 11 bases had no gene match. The chain's CDR3 is CASSLFAGGPRETQYF. CDR3 DNA sequence: TGTGCCAGCAGCCTCTTTGCGGGAGGGCCTCGAGAGACCCAGTACTTC.

The chain links TRBV4-2 to TRBJ1-2, with 7 bases lining up with TRBD1. V shed 3 bases and J 5 bases; nucleotides not matched to a gene: 12. The CDR3 loop spans 16 amino acids. The germline V gene encodes CDR1 LGHNA and CDR2 YNFKEQ. The CDR3 protein is CASSQDNRQGGYGYTF. The CDR3 DNA sequence: TGTGCCAGCAGCCAGGACAATAGACAGGGTGGATATGGCTACACCTTC.

CDR3 in amino acids: CASSFRETEKLFF. In DNA, the CDR3 is TGTGCCAGCAGCTTCAGGGAAACGGAAAAACTGTTTTTT. V usage is TRBV7-6 and J usage is TRBJ1-4, with a possible D match to TRBD1 (5 bases). The CDR3 runs 13 residues. CDR1 SGHVS and CDR2 FNYEAQ come from the germline V gene. Trimming stripped 3 bases from V and 8 bases from J, with 10 bases between.

Turning to this clone: The junction shows a germline mismatch at one end, possibly a read error. The chain links TRBV4-3 to TRBJ2-7, with D possibly TRBD1 on 6 matching bases. Per the germline V gene, CDR1 is LGHNA and CDR2 is YSLEER. The CDR3 covers 15 residues. The CDR3 nucleotides read TGCGTCAGCAGCCAAGTGGGTGCAGGGGTCCACGAGCAGTACTTC. It specifies CVSSQVGAGVHEQYF.

The CDR3 sequence is CASSFLPGQGDEKLFF. CDR3 nucleotide sequence: TGTGCCAGCAGCTTTCTACCGGGACAGGGTGATGAAAAACTGTTTTTT. J is TRBJ1-4 and V is TRBV11-2, with 9 bases that match TRBD1. V gave up 3 bases and J gave up 6 bases; unmatched junction bases: 8. This CDR3 spans 16 amino acids. Germline CDR1 reads SGHAT; CDR2 reads FQNNGV.

The chain combines TRBV7-3 with TRBJ2-3; 8 nucleotides align to TRBD1. This CDR3 region has 15 residues. Germline loops: CDR1 SGHTA, CDR2 FQGTGA. V lost 5 bases to trimming and J lost 2 bases; unmatched junction nucleotides: 6. Here the CDR3 reads CASSHRTGLTDTQYF. The CDR3 DNA follows: TGTGCCAGCAGCCACAGGACAGGGCTCACAGATACGCAGTATTTT.